The 7 T cell receptor beta chains reported below all come from one sample, sequenced in a study of blood T cell repertoires in COVID-19 (dated by TCRdb to between 2020 and 2021). Libraries were built with the immunoSEQ multiplex PCR assay. TCRdb took this table from immuneACCESS and kept in-frame rearrangements with V and J called. Such tables lack part of the clones; where checked against another copy, unresolved V genes explain under half of the gap, and the rest is unexplained. Recorded for this sample are 150,000 or so clones; around 90% of them occurred a single time. The top ten constitute about 4% of the sample. Sequenced input: PBMCs or T cells enriched from blood (not recorded which). The origin of the receptors is a woman in her forties who had been exposed to COVID-19.

This clone was detected only once. The chain uses TRBV11-3 and TRBJ1-1; tentatively, D is TRBD1 (5 bases). The germline V gene encodes CDR1 SGHNT and CDR2 YENEEA. CDR3 length: 13 residues. V gave up 5 bases and J gave up 1 base, with 8 bases separating them. CDR3 coding DNA: TGTGCCAGCAGCACTCAGGGGAACACTGAAGCTTTCTTT. This gives the protein CASSTQGNTEAFF. The complete variable domain, with remaining parts taken from reference TRBV11-3 and TRBJ1-1, reads EAGVVQSPRYKIIEKKQPVAFWCNPISGHNTLYWYLQNLGQGPELLIRYENEEAVDDSQLPKDRFSAERLKGVDSTLKIQPAELGDSAVYLCASSTQGNTEAFFGQGTRLTVV.

V and J are TRBV28 and TRBJ1-3, with a tentative D call TRBD1 (6 bases). CDR3 length: 14 residues. The germline gives CDR1 MDHEN, CDR2 SYDVKM. V was shortened by 5 bases and J by 6 bases, with 14 bases between the two germline ends. The CDR3 spells CASSHREFENTIYF. The CDR3 DNA reads as TGTGCCAGCAGTCACAGGGAGTTCGAAAACACCATATATTTT.

The rearrangement joins TRBV7-2 to TRBJ2-3, with 8 bases matching TRBD2. Looked up from germline, CDR1 is SGHTA and CDR2 is FQGNSA. V trimming: 5 bases; J trimming: 2 bases; junction bases outside the gene matches: 6. The CDR3 totals 15 residues. The CDR3: CASSQASGPTDTQYF. CDR3 nucleotide sequence: TGTGCCAGCAGCCAAGCTAGCGGGCCCACAGATACGCAGTATTTT.

On this clone: This CDR3 is also generated by other DNA sequences in the sample. The chain combines TRBV5-1 with TRBJ1-1; the match to TRBD1 covers 10 bases. V lost 3 bases and J lost 5; bases outside the gene matches: 4. The germline V gene encodes CDR1 SGHRS and CDR2 YFSETQ. The CDR3 length is 14 residues. The CDR3 nucleotides read TGCGCCAGCAGCTCGGGACAGGGGAAGACTGAAGCTTTCTTT. Protein: CASSSGQGKTEAFF.

The V gene is TRBV19, the J gene TRBJ2-1, with D maybe TRBD2 (5 bases). This CDR3 has 14 amino acids. Germline CDR1 LNHDA, CDR2 SQIVND (reference sequence). V gave up 5 bases and J gave up 5 bases, with 13 bases separating them. CDR3 nucleotides: TGTGCCAGTAGTTCGTCTAGCCTCCACAATGAGCAGTTCTTC. This translates into CASSSSSLHNEQFF. The full variable domain, rest sourced from reference TRBV19 and TRBJ2-1, is DGGITQSPKYLFRKEGQNVTLSCEQNLNHDAMYWYRQDPGQGLRLIYYSQIVNDFQKGDIAEGYSVSREKKESFPLTVTSAQKNPTAFYLCASSSSSLHNEQFFGPGTRLTVL.

The rearrangement links TRBV5-6 to TRBJ2-7; TRBD1 agrees at 7 bases. CDR3 length: 18 amino acids. CDR1 and CDR2 (germline): SGHDT, YYEEEE. J gave up 3 bases and V 6 bases, and 21 bases lay outside the gene matches. The CDR3 loop is CASTEKPGQVLSFYEQYF. The CDR3 coding sequence is TGTGCCAGCACCGAAAAACCCGGACAGGTCTTATCCTTCTACGAGCAGTACTTC.

The chain links TRBV28 to TRBJ2-7, with 9 bases aligning to TRBD1. Germline CDR1 reads MDHEN; CDR2 reads SYDVKM. After removal of 8 bases from V and 6 bases from J, the junction contained 23 bases not matched to a gene. CDR3 size: 18 residues. As DNA, the CDR3 is TGTGCCAGCCTCGATAATTCTATACAGGGGGCGAGATTTTTCGAGCAGTACTTC. Its protein is CASLDNSIQGARFFEQYF. The full variable domain, completed using reference TRBV28 and TRBJ2-7, is DVKVTQSSRYLVKRTGEKVFLECVQDMDHENMFWYRQDPGLGLRLIYFSYDVKMKEKGDIPEGYSVSREKKERFSLILESASTNQTSMYLCASLDNSIQGARFFEQYFGPGTRLTVT.